The 20 T cell receptor beta chains in this list originate from one sample, sequenced in a study of cytomegalovirus exposure and HLA in healthy donors. 13 Jbeta primers and 60 Vbeta primers were used for the PCR. Clones were read by immunoSEQ multiplex PCR, and TCRdb kept only the in-frame ones, dropping some. The sample shows around 130,000 clones, approximately 80% of them seen only once. The sample was PBMCs. These receptors originate from a woman aged 60 to 75 in good health and CMV-seronegative.

The chain uses TRBV30 and TRBJ1-3; no clear D. This CDR3 is 13 amino acids long. Trimming cost V 4 bases and J 0 bases, with 7 bases left between them. Germline V CDR1 and CDR2: GTSNPN, SVGIG (reference sequence). The CDR3 sequence: CAWKRDSGNTIYF. CDR3 coding DNA: TGTGCCTGGAAGAGGGACTCTGGAAACACCATATATTTT.

The V gene is TRBV4-1, the J gene TRBJ2-5, with TRBD2 matching 8 bases. Unmatched junction bases numbered 10, after V lost 1 base and J lost 3 bases. CDR3 length equals 17 residues. Germline CDR1 MGHRA, CDR2 YSYEKL. The CDR3 DNA reads TGCGCCAGCAGCCAAGGGACTAGCTACTTCGGGGAAGAGACCCAGTACTTC. Its translation: CASSQGTSYFGEETQYF.

Worth noting for this clone: A read error may produce the germline difference seen at one junction end. The chain carries TRBV5-6 and TRBJ2-1; 14 positions agree with TRBD2. The CDR3 runs to 13 residues. Germline values: CDR1 SGHDT, CDR2 YYEEEE. The chain's CDR3 is CASSSGTSGSLVF. The CDR3 nucleotides read TGTGCCAGCAGCTCTGGGACTAGCGGGAGTTTAGTCTTC.

The V gene is TRBV6-5, the J gene TRBJ1-3; D remains ambiguous. Trimming left V 4 bases short and J 6 bases short, with 13 bases between. CDR1 and CDR2 from the germline V gene are MNHEY and SVGAGI. This CDR3 has 14 amino acids. This chain's CDR3 is CASSSPGGPNTIYF. CDR3 coding DNA: TGTGCCAGCAGTTCGCCGGGAGGCCCAAACACCATATATTTT.

The chain combines TRBV9 with TRBJ2-3; 7 bases are shared with TRBD1. The V segment lost 0 bases and the J segment 4 bases; nucleotides outside the gene matches: 2. From germline, CDR1 is SGDLS and CDR2 YYNGEE. The CDR3 spans 14 residues. The CDR3 loop is CASSVAGTADTQYF. In DNA, the CDR3 is TGTGCCAGCAGCGTAGCCGGGACAGCAGATACGCAGTATTTT. Full variable domain (remainder filled in from reference TRBV9 and TRBJ2-3): DSGVTQTPKHLITATGQRVTLRCSPRSGDLSVYWYQQSLDQGLQFLIQYYNGEERAKGNILERFSAQQFPDLHSELNLSSLELGDSALYFCASSVAGTADTQYFGPGTRLTVL.

V usage is TRBV7-9 and J usage is TRBJ1-5, with D unclear. Per the germline V gene, CDR1 is SEHNR and CDR2 is FQNEAQ (reference sequence). The V end lost 5 bases, the J end lost 1 base, and 9 bases lay between the germline ends. The CDR3 extends over 14 amino acids. The CDR3 spells CASSEEVSNQPQHF. CDR3 nucleotides: TGTGCCAGCAGCGAAGAGGTGAGCAATCAGCCCCAGCATTTT.

The chain couples TRBV28 to TRBJ1-1, with TRBD1 matching over 7 bases. Losses at the gene ends were 3 bases for V and 1 base for J; bases not matched to a gene: 5. CDR1 is MDHEN, CDR2 SYDVKM, per germline. The CDR3 runs 15 residues. The CDR3 DNA reads TGTGCCAGCAGTTTGGTCGGACAGGCGAACACTGAAGCTTTCTTT. This gives the protein CASSLVGQANTEAFF.

This chain joins TRBV27 and TRBJ1-2, with D unresolved. Germline V gene sequence: CDR1 MNHEY, CDR2 SMNVEV (reference sequence). This CDR3 comprises 17 residues. V was cut by 1 base and J by 6 bases, with 21 bases left in between. The CDR3 is CASSLFLELGIVDGYTF. The DNA of the CDR3 is TGTGCCAGCAGTTTATTCCTCGAATTGGGCATAGTCGATGGCTACACCTTC.

V is TRBV30 and J is TRBJ1-1; 7 bases line up with TRBD1. V shed 3 bases, J shed 2 bases, and the junction held 9 bases outside the gene matches. The germline gives CDR1 GTSNPN, CDR2 SVGIG (reference sequence). This CDR3 has 15 amino acids. CDR3 bases: TGTGCCTGGAGGTCGAAACAGGGGCAAAACACTGAAGCTTTCTTT. It translates to CAWRSKQGQNTEAFF.

V usage is TRBV5-1 and J usage is TRBJ1-1; possible D gene TRBD1, 5 bases. The CDR3 contains 15 residues. V was shortened by 5 bases and J by 1 base, with 15 bases between the two germline ends. From germline, CDR1 is SGHRS and CDR2 YFSETQ. CDR3 residues: CASSSAGRSNTEAFF. CDR3 in DNA: TGCGCCAGCAGTTCAGCGGGACGGTCGAACACTGAAGCTTTCTTT.

V usage is TRBV28 and J usage is TRBJ1-5; D is unresolved. V was shortened by 6 bases and J by 6 bases, with 15 bases between the two germline ends. CDR1 is MDHEN, CDR2 SYDVKM, per germline. The CDR3 is 14 amino acids. CDR3 loop: CASSPAGSSQPQHF. DNA for the CDR3: TGTGCCAGCAGCCCGGCGGGGTCAAGTCAGCCCCAGCATTTT. The full variable domain, in which reference TRBV28 and TRBJ1-5 provide the parts outside the CDR3, is DVKVTQSSRYLVKRTGEKVFLECVQDMDHENMFWYRQDPGLGLRLIYFSYDVKMKEKGDIPEGYSVSREKKERFSLILESASTNQTSMYLCASSPAGSSQPQHFGDGTRLSIL.

V usage is TRBV5-6 and J usage is TRBJ2-7; 9 bases match TRBD1. Per the germline V gene, CDR1 is SGHDT and CDR2 is YYEEEE. The length of the CDR3 is 17 residues. V trimming: 4 bases; J trimming: 5 bases; junction bases outside the gene matches: 16. For the CDR3, the DNA is TGTGCCAGCAGCGCCTTGGGTGTACAGGGGGCTTCGAACGAGCAGTACTTC. It translates to CASSALGVQGASNEQYF.

The rearrangement uses TRBV25-1 and TRBJ2-6, with D possibly TRBD2 on 6 matching bases. CDR3 length: 15 amino acids. The V and J ends lost 6 bases and 2 bases respectively, with 11 bases between them. Germline CDR1 is MGHDK and CDR2 is SYGVNS. CDR3 in amino acids: CASSAAGPGANVLTF. CDR3 in DNA: TGTGCCAGCAGCGCCGCGGGGCCTGGGGCCAACGTCCTGACTTTC.

Regarding this clone: A read error may account for a junction end that differs from germline. This rearrangement joins TRBV27 to TRBJ1-4; the D is unclear. This CDR3 contains 14 residues. The germline CDR1 and CDR2 sequences are MNHEY and SMNVEV (reference sequence). The CDR3 loop reads CASRAWSGGQELVF. As DNA, the CDR3 is TGTGCCAGCAGGGCGTGGAGCGGAGGTCAAGAACTGGTTTTT.

This chain links TRBV27 with TRBJ2-7; weak D call: TRBD2 (6 bases). Germline CDR1 is MNHEY and CDR2 is SMNVEV (reference sequence). The V end lost 8 bases, the J end lost 1 base, and 15 bases lay between the germline ends. The CDR3 loop spans 14 amino acids. DNA for the CDR3: TGTGCCAGCTCCACCGCGGGATCGTCCTACGAGCAGTACTTC. This encodes CASSTAGSSYEQYF.

CDR3 sequence reads: CASSLDRGALVLTF. The CDR3 nucleotides are TGTGCCAGCAGCTTAGATCGGGGGGCCCTCGTCCTGACTTTC. The chain has TRBV11-2 and TRBJ2-6; tentatively, D is TRBD2 (7 bases). This CDR3 contains 14 residues. The V gene lost 0 bases and the J gene lost 12 bases, with 12 bases spanning the gap. CDR1 is SGHAT, CDR2 FQNNGV, per germline.

The chain carries TRBV28 and TRBJ2-5; 9 bases match TRBD1. V lost 3 bases and J lost 0; bases outside the gene matches: 14. This CDR3 is 19 amino acids long. Germline-derived CDR1 and CDR2 are MDHEN and SYDVKM. CDR3 amino acids: CASSFTPGQGVPHQETQYF. The CDR3 DNA sequence: TGTGCCAGCAGTTTCACGCCGGGACAGGGAGTTCCCCACCAAGAGACCCAGTACTTC. Together with reference TRBV28 and TRBJ2-5, the CDR3 gives the full variable domain: DVKVTQSSRYLVKRTGEKVFLECVQDMDHENMFWYRQDPGLGLRLIYFSYDVKMKEKGDIPEGYSVSREKKERFSLILESASTNQTSMYLCASSFTPGQGVPHQETQYFGPGTRLLVL.

This clone was seen more than once but under ten times. CDR3 residues: CASSPPSDPTDTQYF. CDR3 nucleotides: TGTGCCAGCAGCCCCCCAAGCGACCCCACAGATACGCAGTATTTT. This chain uses TRBV2 with TRBJ2-3; D uncertain. Trimming removed 6 bases at V and 2 bases at J, with 15 bases between. The CDR3 is made up of 15 amino acids. CDR1 SNHLY and CDR2 FYNNEI come from the germline V gene.

The V gene is TRBV5-1, the J gene TRBJ2-7, with 8 bases fitting TRBD2. In germline, CDR1 is SGHRS, CDR2 YFSETQ. The CDR3 has 16 amino acids. J was trimmed by 5 bases and V by 0 bases; bases with no gene match: 10. The CDR3 sequence is CASSLVGQREFDEQYF. CDR3 coding DNA: TGCGCCAGCAGCTTGGTAGGCCAGCGGGAGTTCGACGAGCAGTACTTC. The complete variable domain, with remaining parts taken from reference TRBV5-1 and TRBJ2-7, reads KAGVTQTPRYLIKTRGQQVTLSCSPISGHRSVSWYQQTPGQGLQFLFEYFSETQRNKGNFPGRFSGRQFSNSRSEMNVSTLELGDSALYLCASSLVGQREFDEQYFGPGTRLTVT.

This chain links TRBV5-1 with TRBJ2-5; 12 nucleotides align to TRBD2. The V and J ends lost 0 bases and 2 bases, in that order; junction bases with no gene match: 8. The CDR3 length is 18 residues. The germline V gene has CDR1 SGHRS and CDR2 YFSETQ. In DNA form, the CDR3 reads TGCGCCAGCAGCTTGGAGGCTAGCGGGGGGGCGCGGCAAGAGACCCAGTACTTC. This translates into CASSLEASGGARQETQYF.